This T cell receptor beta chain was observed in a study of blood T cell repertoires in COVID-19. Some clones are missing from TCRdb's copy, which holds only in-frame ones; the method was immunoSEQ multiplex PCR. Among around 95,000 clones listed, 80% to 95% were seen once. The CDR3 covers 14 residues. CDR1 and CDR2 from the germline V gene are MNHNY and SVGAGI (reference sequence). Trimming removed 2 bases from V and 10 bases from J; junction bases left unmatched: 3. The sequenced sample was peripheral blood. The receptor was isolated from a man over 45 with active COVID-19. The chain couples TRBV6-6 to TRBJ2-1; 12 bases match TRBD1. CDR3 sequence (DNA): TGTGCCAGCAGTTACGGGACAGGGGGCCAGGAGCAGTTCTTC. Amino acids: CASSYGTGGQEQFF.